This is a list of T cell receptor beta chains from one sample in a study of response to subunit inactivated influenza vaccine. From the RT-PCR reads, TCRdb called clonotypes with MiXCR, one entry per CDR3 protein. The sample carries around 710,000 distinct CDR3 sequences, approximately 15% recorded once. The specimen was PBMCs from blood, collected 14 to 15 days before vaccination. These receptor sequences come from a man between 45 and 60 years old who received an inactivated influenza vaccine. CDR3s include the opening cysteine and the closing phenylalanine or tryptophan. The order of the fields is V gene, J gene, CDR3 length, D gene, clone size, CDR3 protein, CDR3 DNA. A D gene is named only where the DNA matches it firmly. The size of a clone is reported for some rows only, either as once, few or many, or as a class for expanded clones.

TRBV18	TRBJ1-1	11	NA	NA	CASSRRDIAFF	TGTGCCAGCTCACGAAGGGACATTGCCTTCTTT
TRBV5-1	TRBJ2-7	13	TRBD1	many	CASSGDRAYEQYF	TGTGCCAGCAGCGGGGACAGGGCCTACGAGCAGTACTTC
TRBV20-1	TRBJ1-1	15	TRBD1	NA	CSADPWGQGRAEAFF	TGCAGTGCGGACCCCTGGGGACAGGGTAGGGCTGAAGCTTTCTTT
TRBV20-1	TRBJ2-1	12	TRBD1	NA	CSAGTGLNEQFF	TGCAGTGCTGGGACAGGGCTCAATGAGCAGTTCTTC
TRBV5-5	TRBJ1-1	14	NA	few	CASSLSSGRTEAFF	TGTGCCAGCAGCTTGAGCTCAGGGCGCACTGAAGCTTTCTTT
TRBV4-1	TRBJ1-1	14	NA	NA	CASSRYRVGTEAFF	TGCGCCAGCAGCCGCTACAGGGTTGGGACTGAAGCTTTCTTT
TRBV7-9	TRBJ1-1	14	NA	few	CASSPRAANTEAFF	TGTGCCAGCAGCCCCCGAGCGGCTAACACTGAAGCTTTCTTT
TRBV20-1	TRBJ2-7	12	NA	few	CSAGTPSYEQYF	TGCAGCGCCGGGACGCCTTCCTACGAGCAGTACTTC
TRBV7-9	TRBJ2-5	15	TRBD1	many	CASSLAGTGQETQYF	TGTGCCAGCAGCTTAGCCGGGACAGGGCAAGAGACCCAGTACTTC
TRBV7-9	TRBJ2-5	13	NA	many	CASSSSRTLNQYF	TGTGCCAGCAGCTCCTCCCGGACCCTAAATCAGTACTTC